This T cell receptor beta chain was sequenced for a study of cytomegalovirus exposure and HLA in healthy donors. Looking at the study overall: Some 85 million unique TCRs, all from HLA-typed donors, were included in an early release of the data.

On this clone: Its specificity is unknown.

Study results and limitations: Later on, a genetic analysis was performed. It linked a missense variant in DCLRE1C with V- and J-gene trimming of TCR beta. The authors enumerated 180 or so TCR beta chains as linked to cytomegalovirus.

V lost 4 bases, J lost 5 bases, and 17 bases lay in between. Per the germline V gene, CDR1 is ENHRY and CDR2 is SYGVKD. The length of the CDR3 is 15 residues. This donor lacks a recorded CMV serostatus. The PCR had 60 Vbeta and 13 Jbeta primers. The data were produced by immunoSEQ multiplex PCR, yet TCRdb's version contains in-frame clones alone and is incomplete. Of 35,000 to 50,000 clones listed, about 47% are singletons. The specimen sequenced was PBMCs. The J gene is TRBJ1-1, the V gene TRBV10-3; D uncertain. The source of this sequence is a human donor in good health. The CDR3 bases are TGTGCCATCAGTGCGGTACCGGGTGGAAATACTGAAGCTTTCTTT. As protein: CAISAVPGGNTEAFF.